The 17 T cell receptor beta chains listed next were all sequenced from one sample in a study of blood T cell repertoires in COVID-19. TCRdb keeps only in-frame clones here, not all; method: immunoSEQ multiplex PCR. The data show 250,000 to 300,000 clones, about nine tenths seen once. The sequenced material came from PBMCs or T cells enriched from blood (not recorded which). These TCRs come from a human donor in a cohort exposed to, infected with or recovered from COVID-19 (not recorded which). The donor label of this sample is uncertain.

The chain joins TRBV9 to TRBJ2-3, with 9 bases that match TRBD1. Germline V gene sequence: CDR1 SGDLS, CDR2 YYNGEE. The CDR3 has 15 amino acids. The junction had 2 bases not matched to a gene; V was cut back by 2 bases and J by 1 base. CDR3 protein: CASSVRTGGTDTQYF. CDR3 in DNA: TGTGCCAGCAGCGTTCGGACAGGGGGCACAGATACGCAGTATTTT.

The V gene is TRBV5-1, the J gene TRBJ1-2; D is unclear. Germline-derived CDR1 and CDR2 are SGHRS and YFSETQ. The germline V and J ends were trimmed by 1 base and 1 base, with 11 bases remaining between them. The CDR3 contains 15 residues. In nucleotides, the CDR3 is TGCGCCAGCAGCTTGTCCGCACAGATTAACTATGGCTACACCTTC. Its protein is CASSLSAQINYGYTF.

The chain carries TRBV14 and TRBJ2-7; tentatively, D is TRBD1 (6 bases). The CDR3 runs 14 residues. V lost 2 bases to trimming and J lost 7 bases, with 15 bases between them. The germline V gene has CDR1 SGHDN and CDR2 FVKESK. DNA of the CDR3: TGTGCCAGCAGCCAACAGGGGACCGTGAGGGAGCAGTACTTC. Residues: CASSQQGTVREQYF.

The rearrangement uses TRBV11-2 and TRBJ2-7; 8 bases are a match to TRBD2. V trimming: 3 bases; J trimming: 4 bases; junction bases outside the gene matches: 5. This CDR3 comprises 14 residues. Germline CDR1 reads SGHAT; CDR2 reads FQNNGV. CDR3 nucleotides: TGTGCCAGCAGCTTTGGAGCGGGGGAATACGAGCAGTACTTC. Residues: CASSFGAGEYEQYF.

This chain joins TRBV5-6 and TRBJ1-1; the D gene is possibly TRBD1 (5 bases). This CDR3 has 15 amino acids. Per the germline V gene, CDR1 is SGHDT and CDR2 is YYEEEE. Deletions cut 0 bases from V and 3 bases from J, with 12 bases between. In DNA, the CDR3 is TGTGCCAGCAGCTTGGGCCACAGGAGTTACACTGAAGCTTTCTTT. This gives the protein CASSLGHRSYTEAFF.

This clone has only a few counts. The gene calls are TRBV18 and TRBJ1-4; D gene ambiguous. The CDR3 totals 13 residues. Deletions cut 5 bases from V and 8 bases from J, with 12 bases between. Germline CDR1 and CDR2: KGHSH and LQKENI. As DNA, the CDR3 is TGTGCCAGCTCAGTCCGTCAGGAAGAAAAACTGTTTTTT. Translating gives CASSVRQEEKLFF.

The chain links TRBV7-2 to TRBJ2-1; D gene unclear. The CDR3 is 11 amino acids. Trimming stripped 5 bases from V and 8 bases from J, with 7 bases between. Germline loops: CDR1 SGHTA, CDR2 FQGNSA. CDR3: CASSTSDEQFF. The CDR3 DNA reads TGTGCCAGCAGCACCAGCGATGAGCAGTTCTTC.

The V and J genes are TRBV6-1 and TRBJ2-1; 7 bases fit TRBD1. Looked up from germline, CDR1 is MNHNS and CDR2 is SASEGT. The CDR3 runs to 15 residues. After removal of 3 bases from V and 0 bases from J, the junction contained 2 bases not matched to a gene. The CDR3 DNA sequence: TGTGCCAGCAGTGAGACAGGGAGCTCCTACAATGAGCAGTTCTTC. Translation gives CASSETGSSYNEQFF.

The chain employs TRBV10-3 and TRBJ1-1; 9 bases line up with TRBD1. In germline, CDR1 is ENHRY, CDR2 SYGVKD. This CDR3 contains 13 residues. J was trimmed by 3 bases and V by 11 bases; bases with no gene match: 7. The CDR3 sequence is CAFQRTGDTEAFF. As DNA, the CDR3 is TGTGCCTTCCAGAGGACAGGGGACACTGAAGCTTTCTTT.

The genes are TRBV15 and TRBJ1-1; possible D gene TRBD1, 5 bases. V was cut by 0 bases and J by 5 bases, with 16 bases left in between. This CDR3 has 16 amino acids. CDR1 is LNHNV, CDR2 YYDKDF, per germline (reference sequence). The CDR3 DNA follows: TGTGCCACCAGCAGAGATCGGGAGGGGAGGAGGACTGAAGCTTTCTTT. Protein: CATSRDREGRRTEAFF.

The CDR3 loop is CASSPMGGTQPQHF. The CDR3 nucleotides are TGTGCCAGCAGCCCCATGGGGGGGACTCAGCCCCAGCATTTT. The chain employs TRBV5-6 and TRBJ1-5; tentative D call: TRBD1 (5 bases). Per the germline V gene, CDR1 is SGHDT and CDR2 is YYEEEE. The CDR3 has 14 residues. Trimming removed 4 bases from V and 6 bases from J, with 14 bases in between. Looking up the rest from reference TRBV5-6 and TRBJ1-5 gives the full variable domain: DAGVTQSPTHLIKTRGQQVTLRCSPKSGHDTVSWYQQALGQGPQFIFQYYEEEERQRGNFPDRFSGHQFPNYSSELNVNALLLGDSALYLCASSPMGGTQPQHFGDGTRLSIL.

The chain is built from TRBV5-4 and TRBJ2-3; TRBD2 matches at 15 bases. Germline V gene lookup returns CDR1 SGHNT and CDR2 YYREEE (reference sequence). The CDR3 is 16 amino acids. V shed 3 bases and J 3 bases; nucleotides not matched to a gene: 2. This chain's CDR3 is CASSSGLAGGTDTQYF. The CDR3 DNA reads as TGTGCCAGCAGCTCGGGACTAGCGGGGGGAACAGATACGCAGTATTTT.

This clone occurred once. The chain recombines TRBV9 with TRBJ2-2; 8 bases fit TRBD1. The length of the CDR3 is 15 residues. CDR1 and CDR2 (germline): SGDLS, YYNGEE. Unmatched junction bases numbered 3, after V lost 0 bases and J lost 5 bases. DNA of the CDR3: TGTGCCAGCAGCGTAGAAGGACAGGGAACCGGGGAGCTGTTTTTT. Amino acids: CASSVEGQGTGELFF.

The rearrangement uses TRBV27 and TRBJ2-1; TRBD2 matches 8 bases. CDR3 length: 14 residues. Trimming cost V 10 bases and J 4 bases; bases outside gene matches: 9. CDR1 is MNHEY, CDR2 SMNVEV, per germline (reference sequence). CDR3 sequence (DNA): TGTGCCACCGGGCGGGGGGCCGATTACAATGAGCAGTTCTTC. This gives the protein CATGRGADYNEQFF.

The rearrangement joins TRBV11-2 to TRBJ1-6, with 10 nucleotides matching TRBD1. The junction had 9 bases not matched to a gene; V was cut back by 3 bases and J by 13 bases. This CDR3 contains 15 residues. Per the germline V gene, CDR1 is SGHAT and CDR2 is FQNNGV. The CDR3 loop is CASSFRDRGITPLHF. CDR3 in DNA: TGTGCCAGCAGCTTCCGGGACAGGGGCATAACGCCCCTCCACTTT.

The chain links TRBV6-2 or TRBV6-3 to TRBJ1-2; no clear D. The V and J ends lost 6 bases and 4 bases respectively, with 12 bases between them. CDR1 is MNHEY and CDR2 is SVGEGT in the germline V gene. This CDR3 is 13 amino acids long. The CDR3 loop reads CASSRRDVYGYTF. In nucleotides, the CDR3 is TGTGCCAGCAGCCGCCGGGATGTCTATGGCTACACCTTC.

The chain joins TRBV7-9 to TRBJ2-1, with 8 bases aligning to TRBD1. Germline V gene sequence: CDR1 SEHNR, CDR2 FQNEAQ (reference sequence). The CDR3 spans 17 residues. After removal of 1 base from V and 4 bases from J, the junction contained 9 bases not matched to a gene. DNA for the CDR3: TGTGCCAGCAGCTTAGACAGCGTGACAGGGGTTTACAATGAGCAGTTCTTC. Protein sequence: CASSLDSVTGVYNEQFF.